This TCR beta chain was profiled in a study of cytomegalovirus exposure and HLA in healthy donors. Use of 60 Vbeta and 13 Jbeta primers characterized the PCR. Assay: immunoSEQ multiplex PCR; the TCRdb copy retains only in-frame clones and omits some. The sample shows roughly 110,000 clones, over 55% of them seen only once. The donors were healthy bone marrow donors. This clone has only one observation. Its cognate antigen is unknown. Broader study findings: Confirmation was obtained in vitro that three CMV-associated chains are specific for CMV antigens. The study designated 160 or so TCR beta chains cytomegalovirus-associated.

The CDR3 spans 12 residues. Germline lookup yields CDR1 SGHVS and CDR2 FQNEAQ. With 2 bases removed from V and 7 bases from J, the gap between germline ends came to 8 bases. This chain connects TRBV7-8 to TRBJ2-5; D is uncertain. This receptor was identified in a female donor in good health and CMV-seronegative. Sequencing input: PBMCs. The CDR3 protein is CASSLRVGTQYF. In DNA form, the CDR3 reads TGTGCCAGCAGCTTACGGGTGGGGACCCAGTACTTC.